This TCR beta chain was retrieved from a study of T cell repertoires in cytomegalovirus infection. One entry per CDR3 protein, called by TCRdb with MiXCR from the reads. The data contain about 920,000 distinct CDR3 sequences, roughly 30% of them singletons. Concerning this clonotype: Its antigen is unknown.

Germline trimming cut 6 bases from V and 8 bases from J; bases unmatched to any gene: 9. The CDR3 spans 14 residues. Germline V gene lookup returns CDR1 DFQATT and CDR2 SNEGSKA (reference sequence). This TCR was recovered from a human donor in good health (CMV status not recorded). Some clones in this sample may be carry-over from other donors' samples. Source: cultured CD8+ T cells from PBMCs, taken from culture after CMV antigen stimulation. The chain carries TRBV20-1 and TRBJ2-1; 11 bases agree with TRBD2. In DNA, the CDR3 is TGCAGTGCCCCCCCCCGACTAGCGGGGTATGAGCAGTTCTTC. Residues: CSAPPRLAGYEQFF.